The clone carrying this TCR beta chain was found a few times. Its antigen is unidentified. These data belong to a study of blood T cells in healthy people across ages. Findings of the study overall: With donor CMV status unknown, expanded clonotype changes were possibly confounded. TCR beta diversity was tightly associated with the proportion of naive T cells. Calculation of diversity from one million T cells yielded estimates considered to be underestimates.

Every donor provided around 9.3 milliliters of peripheral blood. A sample-barcoded 5' primer and a J-beta primer mix were used in a second PCR of about 7 to 12 cycles. In TCRdb, the 5' RACE reads were re-called with MiXCR into one record per CDR3 protein. Here the sample spans 1.2 million to 1.5 million distinct CDR3 sequences, 40% to 50% being singletons. This CDR3 contains 14 residues. V was pared by 7 bases and J by 5 bases, with 10 bases of the junction left unmatched. Germline values: CDR1 SQVTM, CDR2 ANQGSEA. This sequence was found in a woman aged 18-29 years in good health. Sequenced sample: blood. The chain employs TRBV29-1 and TRBJ2-2; 7 bases agree with TRBD1. The CDR3 DNA reads as TGCAGCGCCGCCCGGGACAGACAAACCGGGGAGCTGTTTTTT. Protein product: CSAARDRQTGELFF.